This TCR beta chain was recorded in a study of cytomegalovirus exposure and HLA in healthy donors. Study-wide results and limits: A later analysis showed HLA-associated TCR beta chains outstripping equally common others in clonal expansion. CMV serostatus was the sole immune exposure data available.

All the people who gave samples were healthy bone marrow donors. Primers for the PCR totalled 60 Vbeta and 13 Jbeta. This table comes from immunoSEQ multiplex PCR, and its TCRdb copy is limited to in-frame clones, with some not included. The sample holds about 61,000 clones; 70% to 90% are singletons and the top ten take approximately 1.3%. In germline, CDR1 is SGHTA, CDR2 FQGNSA. The CDR3 has 14 residues. Trimming took off 1 base at V and 5 bases at J, with 11 bases between the two ends. Details on this clone: What it binds is unknown.

Specimen: PBMCs. J is TRBJ1-2 and V is TRBV7-2; no reliable D call. The source is a man aged 18 to 29 in good health and CMV-seronegative. The CDR3 coding sequence is TGTGCCAGCAGCTTAGGGCCGGGCGGGTATGGCTACACCTTC. Translation gives CASSLGPGGYGYTF.